This T cell receptor (beta chain) was documented in a study of CD4 T cells in relation to SARS-CoV-2 and coronaviruses. The data were produced by immunoSEQ multiplex PCR, yet TCRdb's version contains in-frame clones alone and is incomplete. The data show roughly 25,000 clones, more than 60% seen once. Before the COVID-19 pandemic, during about 2011-2019, CD4+ T cells were taken from unexposed donors. After approximately ten days of culture, CD4+ T cells were isolated. Cells permitting, SARS-CoV-2 S/N and four cold-coronavirus spikes were tested on unexposed-donor CD4+ T cells. The CDR3 loop spans 13 amino acids. J lost 7 bases, V lost 6 bases, and 5 bases had no gene match. Germline V CDR1 and CDR2: MNHEY, SVGAGI. For this clone: Its antigen is not known.

The chain has TRBV6-5 and TRBJ1-2; 10 bases fit TRBD1. Material: CD4+ T cells from PBMCs, cultured in vitro. The receptor was isolated from a human donor in good health. CDR3 bases: TGTGCCAGCAGGACCGGGACAGGGGTTGGCTACACCTTC. This encodes CASRTGTGVGYTF.